The 27 T cell receptor beta chains reported below all come from one sample, sequenced in a study of CD8 T cells in Susac syndrome. With random hexamers, reverse transcription was performed on about 0.5 to 1 ug of RNA. A single record per CDR3 protein comes from TCRdb applying MiXCR to the immunoSEQ multiplex PCR reads. The sample records under 550,000 distinct CDR3 sequences, approximately 89% being singletons. The material sequenced was CD8+ T cells from PBMCs. The receptors here all came from a human donor with multiple sclerosis.

The chain has TRBV6-5 and TRBJ1-2, with D perhaps matching TRBD1 (5 bases). The germline V gene encodes CDR1 MNHEY and CDR2 SVGAGI. V gave up 0 bases and J gave up 6 bases, with 14 bases separating them. CDR3 length: 15 residues. CDR3 loop: CASSYSTGVIDGYTF. In DNA form, the CDR3 reads TGTGCCAGCAGTTACTCGACGGGGGTAATAGATGGCTACACCTTC.

A single count supports this clonotype. The J gene is TRBJ2-3, the V gene TRBV5-6; TRBD1 or TRBD2 may be the D gene (5 bases each). Trimming took off 0 bases at V and 6 bases at J, with 17 bases between the two ends. There are 16 residues in the CDR3. The germline V gene encodes CDR1 SGHDT and CDR2 YYEEEE. CDR3 sequence reads: CASSLDGTHAQDTQYF. The CDR3 DNA is TGTGCCAGCAGCTTGGATGGGACCCACGCCCAGGATACGCAGTATTTT.

The CDR3 sequence is CASSSLAAHSYEQYF. DNA of the CDR3: TGTGCCAGCAGTTCTCTAGCGGCCCACTCCTACGAGCAGTACTTC. The V gene is TRBV27, the J gene TRBJ2-7; 7 nucleotides align to TRBD2. V was clipped by 4 bases and J by 0 bases; unmatched bases: 6. CDR3 size: 15 residues. Germline loops: CDR1 MNHEY, CDR2 SMNVEV (reference sequence).

On this clonotype itself: No conserved phenylalanine or tryptophan is present at the end of the CDR3, so a read error is the likely explanation. This chain uses TRBV4-2 with TRBJ2-7, with D hard to call. The CDR3 is made up of 15 amino acids. The V end lost 0 bases, the J end lost 1 base, and 10 bases lay between the germline ends. Germline CDR1 is LGHNA and CDR2 is YNFKEQ. Here the CDR3 DNA reads TGTGCCAGCAGCCAAGACCCTGGCACTTCCTACGAGCAGTACCTC. Residues: CASSQDPGTSYEQYL.

The chain carries TRBV4-1 and TRBJ2-5; D call uncertain. Trimming took 0 bases from V and 6 from J, leaving 8 bases between them. Germline lookup yields CDR1 MGHRA and CDR2 YSYEKL. The CDR3 is made up of 13 amino acids. The CDR3, as DNA: TGCGCCAGCAGCCAAGAAGGTGTGCAGACCCAGTACTTC. The encoded protein is CASSQEGVQTQYF.

V gene TRBV11-2 combines with J gene TRBJ2-5; 7 bases match TRBD1. Germline CDR1 is SGHAT and CDR2 is FQNNGV. V was pared by 1 base and J by 4 bases, with 6 bases of the junction left unmatched. This CDR3 has 15 amino acids. The CDR3 region has the DNA TGTGCCAGCAGCTTAGTAGGGGGCTTTACAGAGACCCAGTACTTC. This translates into CASSLVGGFTETQYF.

This rearrangement joins TRBV10-1 to TRBJ2-1; D is perhaps TRBD2 (6 bases). V was cut by 5 bases and J by 2 bases, with 16 bases left in between. Germline V gives CDR1 WNHNN, CDR2 SYGVQD (reference sequence). CDR3 size: 16 residues. As DNA, the CDR3 is TGCGCCAGCAGTCCTTTAGCGGAGGGACCCTACAATGAGCAGTTCTTC. It yields the protein CASSPLAEGPYNEQFF.

The chain joins TRBV29-1 to TRBJ2-3, with TRBD1 identical over 7 bases. CDR1 and CDR2 from the germline V gene are SQVTM and ANQGSEA. The CDR3 loop spans 14 amino acids. Germline trimming cut 4 bases from V and 2 bases from J; bases unmatched to any gene: 6. The CDR3 bases are TGCAGCGTTGGAACCGGGACAGACACAGATACGCAGTATTTT. This codes for CSVGTGTDTDTQYF.

This clonotype appeared once. The chain carries TRBV7-6 and TRBJ2-3; no clear D gene. The CDR3 is 13 residues long. The germline gives CDR1 SGHVS, CDR2 FNYEAQ. Trimming removed 1 base at V and 6 bases at J, with 8 bases between. CDR3 sequence reads: CASSLEGRDTQYF. The DNA of the CDR3 is TGTGCCAGCAGCTTAGAGGGCCGGGATACGCAGTATTTT.

CDR3 DNA: TGTGCCAGCAGAGGGGCCTTAGGGGAGCAGTACTTC. This encodes CASRGALGEQYF. J is TRBJ2-7 and V is TRBV6-1, with a tentative D call TRBD1 (5 bases). V was pared by 6 bases and J by 7 bases, with 13 bases between. Germline lookup yields CDR1 MNHNS and CDR2 SASEGT. The CDR3 has 12 residues.

This chain uses TRBV7-9 with TRBJ2-3; D is uncertain. With 5 bases removed from V and 4 bases from J, the gap between germline ends came to 7 bases. Germline CDR1 is SEHNR and CDR2 is FQNEAQ (reference sequence). The CDR3 covers 12 residues. The CDR3 loop reads CASSENADTQYF. The CDR3 DNA sequence: TGTGCCAGCAGCGAAAACGCAGATACGCAGTATTTT.

This chain links TRBV11-2 with TRBJ2-1; unclear D gene. V lost 4 bases to trimming and J lost 2 bases, with 15 bases between them. Germline lookup yields CDR1 SGHAT and CDR2 FQNNGV. The CDR3 has 16 residues. This chain's CDR3 is CASSSTHQVTYNEQFF. The CDR3 nucleotides read TGTGCCAGCAGCTCAACCCATCAAGTTACCTACAATGAGCAGTTCTTC.

This rearrangement joins TRBV3-1 to TRBJ1-2; D gene ambiguous. Trimming removed 1 base at V and 3 bases at J, with 12 bases between. The CDR3 is 15 residues long. Germline V gene lookup returns CDR1 LGHDT and CDR2 YNNKEL (reference sequence). In DNA, the CDR3 is TGTGCCAGCAGCCAAGTAAGGGCGGCGTACTATGGCTACACCTTC. Translated: CASSQVRAAYYGYTF.

The rearrangement joins TRBV6-2 or TRBV6-3 to TRBJ2-4; possible D gene TRBD2, 5 bases. The CDR3 is made up of 15 amino acids. CDR1 is MNHEY, CDR2 SVGEGT, per germline. V lost 0 bases to trimming and J lost 0 bases, with 6 bases between them. The DNA of the CDR3 is TGTGCCAGCAGTTACTCCGGACTAGCCAAAAACATTCAGTACTTC. Its translation is CASSYSGLAKNIQYF.

The V and J genes are TRBV9 and TRBJ1-2, with D possibly TRBD1 on 6 matching bases. The CDR3 has 14 amino acids. Germline CDR1 SGDLS, CDR2 YYNGEE. V was trimmed by 4 bases and J by 6 bases, leaving 16 bases between them. The chain's CDR3 is CASSPYREGDGYTF. In nucleotides, the CDR3 is TGTGCCAGCAGCCCATACAGGGAAGGGGATGGCTACACCTTC.

The chain joins TRBV5-1 to TRBJ1-1, with 8 bases fitting TRBD1. V lost 4 bases, J lost 1 base, and 6 bases stayed unmatched. The germline V gene encodes CDR1 SGHRS and CDR2 YFSETQ. This CDR3 spans 15 amino acids. The CDR3 is CASSAGGAPNTEAFF. The CDR3 bases are TGCGCCAGCAGCGCAGGGGGCGCGCCGAACACTGAAGCTTTCTTT.

The chain combines TRBV7-6 with TRBJ1-3; 7 bases agree with TRBD1. V was clipped by 3 bases and J by 4 bases; unmatched bases: 0. Germline CDR1 is SGHVS and CDR2 is FNYEAQ. The CDR3 contains 13 residues. CDR3 nucleotides: TGTGCCAGCAGCTTGGGACAGGGAAACACCATATATTTT. The encoded protein is CASSLGQGNTIYF.

V is TRBV6-1 and J is TRBJ1-4, with a weak D call TRBD1 (6 bases). CDR1 and CDR2 from the germline V gene are MNHNS and SASEGT. CDR3 size: 13 residues. Deletions cut 7 bases from V and 5 bases from J, with 11 bases between. The CDR3 sequence: CASTRTVNEKLFF. The CDR3, as DNA: TGTGCCAGCACCCGGACAGTAAATGAAAAACTGTTTTTT.

V is TRBV12-3 or TRBV12-4 and J is TRBJ2-2, with D unresolved. V lost 8 bases and J lost 4, with 8 bases in between. CDR3 size: 12 residues. This CDR3 is CASGFLTGELFF. CDR3 DNA: TGTGCCAGCGGATTTCTCACCGGGGAGCTGTTTTTT.

This chain connects TRBV12-3 or TRBV12-4 to TRBJ1-3, with D possibly TRBD1 on 6 matching bases. The CDR3 contains 15 residues. Trimming removed 4 bases at V and 0 bases at J, with 10 bases between. Here the CDR3 DNA reads TGTGCCAGCAGTTCTAAGACAGGCTCTGGAAACACCATATATTTT. This encodes CASSSKTGSGNTIYF.

The chain uses TRBV7-9 and TRBJ2-7; no definite D call. The CDR3 is 15 amino acids. Trimming cost V 1 base and J 0 bases, with 10 bases left between them. CDR1 and CDR2 (germline): SEHNR, FQNEAQ (reference sequence). For the CDR3, the DNA is TGTGCCAGCAGCTTAGTACAGACAAGCTCCTACGAGCAGTACTTC. This encodes CASSLVQTSSYEQYF. Drawing the rest from reference TRBV7-9 and TRBJ2-7, the complete variable domain is DTGVSQNPRHKITKRGQNVTFRCDPISEHNRLYWYRQTLGQGPEFLTYFQNEAQLEKSRLLSDRFSAERPKGSFSTLEIQRTEQGDSAMYLCASSLVQTSSYEQYFGPGTRLTVT.

The V gene is TRBV6-2 or TRBV6-3, the J gene TRBJ2-1; the D gene is possibly TRBD2 (5 bases). The V end lost 10 bases, the J end lost 8 bases, and 18 bases lay between the germline ends. Per germline, CDR1 MNHEY and CDR2 SVGEGT. The CDR3 sequence is 13 residues long. The CDR3 reads CATSRTDQDEQFF. As DNA, the CDR3 is TGTGCCACGTCCCGGACTGATCAGGATGAGCAGTTCTTC.

This clonotype appeared a few times. This chain uses TRBV5-1 with TRBJ2-7; D assignment may be TRBD1 or TRBD2 (6 bases each). The CDR3 is 13 residues long. The V gene lost 2 bases and the J gene lost 7 bases, with 13 bases spanning the gap. CDR1 and CDR2 (germline): SGHRS, YFSETQ. DNA for the CDR3: TGCGCCAGCAGCTTTAGCGGAGGGGGGGAGCAGTACTTC. It translates to CASSFSGGGEQYF.

This rearrangement joins TRBV7-2 to TRBJ2-5; D is unresolved. Between the trimmed V and J ends, which lost 2 bases and 3 bases, there was a span of 16 bases. In germline, CDR1 is SGHTA, CDR2 FQGNSA. This CDR3 has 16 residues. The CDR3 loop is CASSLMARAPEETQYF. The CDR3 coding sequence is TGTGCCAGCAGCTTAATGGCTCGAGCGCCGGAAGAGACCCAGTACTTC.

V gene TRBV5-1 combines with J gene TRBJ1-2; tentative D call: TRBD1 (5 bases). CDR3 size: 13 residues. Germline-derived CDR1 and CDR2 are SGHRS and YFSETQ. Trimming stripped 4 bases from V and 6 bases from J, with 13 bases between. The CDR3 reads CASSPEEGNGYTF. Here the CDR3 DNA reads TGCGCCAGCAGCCCTGAAGAGGGGAATGGCTACACCTTC.

The rearrangement joins TRBV5-5 to TRBJ2-7, with D hard to call. Trimming cost V 0 bases and J 6 bases, with 7 bases left between them. Germline V gene sequence: CDR1 SGHKS, CDR2 YYEKEE (reference sequence). The CDR3 runs 12 residues. CDR3 sequence (DNA): TGTGCCAGCAGCTTGGGTCAATCCGAGCAGTACTTC. This codes for CASSLGQSEQYF.

The chain employs TRBV29-1 and TRBJ2-2, with TRBD1 matching over 7 bases. Unmatched junction bases numbered 2, after V lost 4 bases and J lost 3 bases. The CDR3 contains 13 residues. Germline-derived CDR1 and CDR2 are SQVTM and ANQGSEA. The CDR3, as DNA: TGCAGCGTTGGACAGGGATACACCGGGGAGCTGTTTTTT. It encodes CSVGQGYTGELFF.